The entry below describes one T cell receptor beta chain. Its antigen remains unidentified. Some clones are missing from TCRdb's copy, which holds only in-frame ones; the method was immunoSEQ multiplex PCR. The repertoire holds over 110,000 clones, with around 90% as singletons. The sample originates from a study of T cell responses to AZD1222 COVID-19 vaccine. Findings and limits, study-wide: Two doses of AZD1222 preceded a rise in Spike-specific TCR breadth and depth. Most donors were white British, females outnumbered males, and clonal diversity was possibly underestimated. Regions left unmutated in variants are reportedly the target of nearly half of spike-specific TCRs.

Trimming took 6 bases from V and 1 from J, leaving 7 bases between them. The CDR3 spans 13 residues. Germline CDR1 reads ENHRY; CDR2 reads SYGVKD. Pooling was applied to second doses at about 4 or about 12 weeks. The sequence came from an adult who received the AZD1222 COVID-19 vaccine. Sample: peripheral blood, taken 28 days after the second AZD1222 dose. The V call is TRBV10-3, the J call TRBJ1-5; D is perhaps TRBD1 (5 bases). For the CDR3, the DNA is TGTGCCATCAGGAGGGACAGCAATCAGCCCCAGCATTTT. Amino acid sequence: CAIRRDSNQPQHF.